These T cell receptor beta chains were read from a single sample in a study of T cell responses to AZD1222 COVID-19 vaccine. Assay: immunoSEQ multiplex PCR; the TCRdb copy retains only in-frame clones and omits some. The sample shows about 56,000 clones, roughly 85% of them seen only once. The sequences come from peripheral blood, collected on day 0 of AZD1222 vaccination. These receptor sequences come from an adult in good health. Each CDR3 is given with its conserved first and last residue. D genes are given only for firm matches.

d_gene: .
v_gene: TRBV7-9
j_gene: TRBJ1-2
CDR3nt: TGTGCCAGCAGCTTACTGACCAGAGCAAACTATGGCTACACCTTC
CDR3aa: CASSLLTRANYGYTF

d_gene: .
v_gene: TRBV14
j_gene: TRBJ1-4
CDR3nt: TGTGCCAGCAGCCAAATCCAGGGAGCAACTAATGAAAAACTGTTTTTT
CDR3aa: CASSQIQGATNEKLFF

d_gene: TRBD1
v_gene: TRBV28
j_gene: TRBJ1-1
CDR3nt: TGTGCCAGCAGTCCCCAGGGGGCGGGGAACACTGAAGCTTTCTTT
CDR3aa: CASSPQGAGNTEAFF

d_gene: .
v_gene: TRBV15
j_gene: TRBJ1-2
CDR3nt: TGTGCCACCAGCAGAGAGAGGGTGGGTGGCTACACCTTC
CDR3aa: CATSRERVGGYTF

d_gene: .
v_gene: TRBV28
j_gene: TRBJ1-2
CDR3nt: TGTGCCAGCAGCTACTTTGACAGGACCGGGTATGGCTACACCTTC
CDR3aa: CASSYFDRTGYGYTF

d_gene: .
v_gene: TRBV28
j_gene: TRBJ2-6
CDR3nt: TGTGCCAGCAGTCGGGGGTCTGGGGCCAACGTCCTGACTTTC
CDR3aa: CASSRGSGANVLTF

d_gene: .
v_gene: TRBV27
j_gene: TRBJ1-1
CDR3nt: TGTGCCAGCACGGGGGCCTTGAACACTGAAGCTTTCTTT
CDR3aa: CASTGALNTEAFF

d_gene: .
v_gene: TRBV29-1
j_gene: TRBJ2-3
CDR3nt: .
CDR3aa: CSVGDGTGVSGF

d_gene: .
v_gene: TRBV2
j_gene: TRBJ1-1
CDR3nt: TGTGCCAGCATCACTTGGGGTTCCAGTGAAGCTTTCTTT
CDR3aa: CASITWGSSEAFF

d_gene: .
v_gene: TRBV6-5
j_gene: TRBJ2-7
CDR3nt: TGTGCCAGCAGGACGGGGGCCTACGAGCAGTACTTC
CDR3aa: CASRTGAYEQYF

d_gene: TRBD2
v_gene: TRBV7-6
j_gene: TRBJ2-1
CDR3nt: TGTGCCAGCAGCTTAGGAAGTGGGACTAGCGGGGGCCAGCAGTTCTTC
CDR3aa: CASSLGSGTSGGQQFF